This TCR beta chain was documented in a study of shared clonotypes between healthy human individuals (dated by TCRdb to 2020 to 2022). At the level of the whole study: The cohort comprised a couple of women and a few men aged 18 to 49 years. Per donor, leukapheresis produced somewhere between about 0.94 and 9 billion PBMCs. Different laboratories and diverse techniques were used to prepare libraries and sequence TCR repertoires, to increase sequencing depth and limit assay-specific biases. For each donor, CD4 naive and CD4 memory were each given three plates, CD8 naive was given two plates, and CD8 memory was given one plate. Blood TCR repertoires of about 5 healthy adults were deeply sequenced to estimate repertoire size and the extent of clonotype sharing between individuals.

The donors were healthy, HIV-negative adults who had no recently reported acute infections or vaccinations. Every donor was a Caucasian adult living in Nashville, Tennessee, USA. CD4+ T cells were enriched by magnetic negative selection; naive cells were then positively selected on CD45RA, and the negative fraction formed the memory subset. Blood was obtained by leukapheresis, after which PBMCs were separated by Ficoll-Histopaque density gradient centrifugation and cryopreserved in liquid nitrogen vapor phase. Analytical flow cytometry was used to check the purity and quantity of each magnetically sorted T cell population. Each sorted fraction had its genomic DNA isolated and then quantified by UV absorbance on a Nanodrop 2000c. CDR1 and CDR2 are drawn from the germline V gene: SGHNT, YENEEA. Including the terminal cysteine and phenylalanine, the CDR3 comprises 15 residues. Only CDR3 DNA remains: 45 bases, in frame from the first base. Between the V and J ends, shortened by 5 bases and 3 bases respectively, the junction contains 16 bases.

The study at large found these results: Pairwise subsampling led to the expectation that sequencing depth would affect the degree of clonotype sharing among donors. The genetic and exposure-history diversity represented was limited by the small number of donors. About 5% of naive CD4, 3.5% of naive CD8, approximately 2.2% of memory CD4, and around 0.42% of memory CD8 clonotypes were shared across several donors. Naive subsets generally had larger estimated clonotype richness than memory subsets. Sampling was restricted to blood, and TCR repertoires in tissue are likely to differ from TCR repertoires in blood. Clonotypes shared by all four sorted-subset donors showed higher generation probabilities than non-shared clonotypes. Rarefaction of sorted-subset datasets indicated incomplete sequencing despite the large sequencing depth.

About this clone: There is no known antigen for this receptor. Base qualities are not provided; no much larger clone lies one nucleotide away.

TCR CDR3 regions were amplified from genomic DNA by multiplex PCR using the deep immunoSEQ assay. Extracted genomic DNA from each cell subset was distributed evenly across all wells of several immunoSEQ 96-well plates, and each plate was treated as a replicate. For sorted subsets, each replicate PCR was loaded with roughly 200 ng genomic DNA, equivalent to some 27,000 T cell genomes. The purified libraries were quantified using a Qubit 3.0 fluorometer, sized with a Bioanalyzer 2100, and then quantified again using the KAPA Library Quantification kit. Every immunoSEQ 96-well plate was sequenced on a dedicated single-read 150-cycle Illumina NextSeq 550 flow cell. The authors' analysis ran thus. Because only junctional sequences without quality scores were contained in the immunoSEQ output, filtering matching that applied to full-length reads could not be performed. Sequences were annotated with PyIR, a Python wrapper for IgBLAST v1.9, using IMGT germline references to assign V/J genes and CDR3. Reads with weak V/J assignments (E-value above 1e-6), missing CDR3, stop codons, out-of-frame junctions, or ambiguous translated residues were removed. V3J clonotypes were defined as sequences sharing the same inferred V gene, J gene, and CDR3 amino acid sequence. Percentage overlap between repertoires was computed as shared unique clonotypes divided by the size of the smaller repertoire. RTK rarefaction, the Chao1 estimator, and Recon v2.1 estimates of unobserved clonotypes were used to assess repertoire richness. Generation probabilities for all TCRbeta clonotypes obtained by the gDNA method from a handful of donors were computed using OLGA. TCRdb re-hosts the immuneACCESS table, in-frame sequences only. Its copies lack some clones; in the studies checked, an unresolved V gene accounts for under half of them, and the cause for the rest is not known. V and J calls and clone size are copied from that table; D and trimming were computed from the DNA. Within this sample are some 1 million clones, with about three quarters of them counted one time only. The ten largest clonotypes hold approximately 1.5% of the sample.

The chain couples TRBV11-3 to TRBJ2-5; the D gene is perhaps TRBD2, from 5 matching bases. Sequenced: memory CD4+ T cells sorted from blood. The sample's cell subset or site label is to be understood as: CD45RA-negative fraction. The sequence was obtained from a man between 18 and 35 years old in good health. The CDR3 has the sequence CASSPGRGLEETQYF. Here is the DNA: TGTGCCAGCAGCCCGGGAAGAGGGTTGGAAGAGACCCAGTACTTC.